These 10 T cell receptor beta chains were sequenced from one sample in a study of T cell repertoires in cytomegalovirus infection. No antigen has been assigned to these receptors. TCRdb reprocessed the reads via MiXCR and lists one record per CDR3 protein. The data show about 220,000 distinct CDR3 sequences, with approximately 40% seen just once and 55% to 60% held by the top ten. Specimen: CD8+ T cells from cultured PBMCs, collected from culture after CMV antigen stimulation. The receptor set was obtained from a human donor in good health (CMV status not recorded). Some clones in this sample may be carry-over from other donors' samples.

V gene TRBV7-9 combines with J gene TRBJ2-7, with a tentative D call TRBD1 (6 bases). V was shortened by 3 bases and J by 6 bases, with 9 bases between the two germline ends. CDR3 length equals 12 residues. CDR1 is SEHNR, CDR2 FQNEAQ, per germline (reference sequence). CDR3 residues: CASSFSGVEQYF. The CDR3 nucleotides read TGTGCCAGCAGCTTTTCAGGGGTCGAGCAGTACTTC.

This rearrangement joins TRBV6-1 to TRBJ2-4; 8 bases line up with TRBD1. The trim removed 6 bases at V and 3 bases at J, leaving 4 bases unmatched. Germline loops: CDR1 MNHNS, CDR2 SASEGT. This CDR3 comprises 14 residues. The CDR3 DNA is TGTGCCAGCAGGGGACAGGATAACAAAAACATTCAGTACTTC. It specifies CASRGQDNKNIQYF.

The rearrangement joins TRBV29-1 to TRBJ2-1; D is unresolved. CDR3 length: 14 amino acids. The germline gives CDR1 SQVTM, CDR2 ANQGSEA. Trimming took 2 bases from V and 0 from J, leaving 8 bases between them. The CDR3 spells CSVEPLSSYNEQFF. In nucleotides, the CDR3 is TGCAGCGTTGAACCTCTTAGCTCCTACAATGAGCAGTTCTTC.

This clonotype was counted a few times. A junction end diverges from the germline sequence, so it may reflect a read error. The chain uses TRBV7-6 and TRBJ2-3; the D is unclear. CDR1 is SGHVS and CDR2 is FNYEAQ in the germline V gene. This CDR3 has 15 residues. CDR3 in DNA: TGTGCCAGCAGCTTAGCTGGAAGTCCCGTCGATACGCATTATTTT. Its protein product is CASSLAGSPVDTHYF. Supplemented by reference TRBV7-6 and TRBJ2-3, the full variable domain reads GAGVSQSPRYKVTKRGQDVALRCDPISGHVSLYWYRQALGQGPEFLTYFNYEAQQDKSGLPNDRFSAERPEGSISTLTIQRTEQRDSAMYRCASSLAGSPVDTHYFGPGTRLTVL.

This clonotype was picked up a small number of times. The rearrangement links TRBV20-1 to TRBJ2-1; 9 bases line up with TRBD1. The length of the CDR3 is 18 residues. CDR1 is DFQATT, CDR2 SNEGSKA, per germline (reference sequence). V lost 1 base, J lost 0 bases, and 10 bases stayed unmatched. The chain's CDR3 is CSARVAQGAPISYNEQFF. The CDR3 nucleotides are TGCAGTGCTAGAGTAGCACAGGGGGCTCCTATCTCCTACAATGAGCAGTTCTTC.

Only one count was recorded for this clonotype. V usage is TRBV27 and J usage is TRBJ2-3, with TRBD1 identical over 9 bases. After removal of 0 bases from V and 3 bases from J, the junction contained 13 bases not matched to a gene. This CDR3 region has 19 residues. Germline lookup yields CDR1 MNHEY and CDR2 SMNVEV (reference sequence). In DNA form, the CDR3 reads TGTGCCAGCAGTTTATCGAGCACAGGGGGCAGATATCGGACAGATACGCAGTATTTT. Its protein is CASSLSSTGGRYRTDTQYF.

This clonotype was detected only a few times. J is TRBJ2-2 and V is TRBV11-2; the D is unclear. Per the germline V gene, CDR1 is SGHAT and CDR2 is FQNNGV. This CDR3 has 15 residues. The ends were cut back, 0 bases at V and 2 bases at J, with 7 bases in the middle. CDR3: CASSLDLVNTGELFF. The CDR3 DNA sequence: TGTGCCAGCAGCTTAGATCTCGTAAACACCGGGGAGCTGTTTTTT.

A few counts support this clonotype. The V call is TRBV6-1, the J call TRBJ2-1; 14 bases fit TRBD2. The germline V gene has CDR1 MNHNS and CDR2 SASEGT. The length of the CDR3 is 15 residues. V lost 8 bases, J lost 5 bases, and 5 bases stayed unmatched. This CDR3 is CASRMTSGRDNEQFF. CDR3 sequence (DNA): TGTGCCAGCCGGATGACTAGCGGGAGGGACAATGAGCAGTTCTTC.

This clonotype was seen more than once but under ten times. The V gene is TRBV19, the J gene TRBJ2-7, with 8 nucleotides matching TRBD1. The V segment lost 5 bases and the J segment 7 bases; nucleotides outside the gene matches: 7. Germline CDR1 is LNHDA and CDR2 is SQIVND (reference sequence). This CDR3 is built from 13 residues. Here the CDR3 reads CASSVDRGWEQYF. In nucleotides, the CDR3 is TGTGCCAGTAGTGTCGACAGGGGATGGGAGCAGTACTTC. The variable domain in full, with the rest retrieved from reference TRBV19 and TRBJ2-7, is DGGITQSPKYLFRKEGQNVTLSCEQNLNHDAMYWYRQDPGQGLRLIYYSQIVNDFQKGDIAEGYSVSREKKESFPLTVTSAQKNPTAFYLCASSVDRGWEQYFGPGTRLTVT.

V and J are TRBV7-2 and TRBJ2-7, with no clear D. This CDR3 has 14 amino acids. Trimming removed 1 base at V and 3 bases at J, with 10 bases between. Germline V gives CDR1 SGHTA, CDR2 FQGNSA. The CDR3, as DNA: TGTGCCAGCAGCTTAGGGTCAGGCCGCTACGAGCAGTACTTC. It translates to CASSLGSGRYEQYF.